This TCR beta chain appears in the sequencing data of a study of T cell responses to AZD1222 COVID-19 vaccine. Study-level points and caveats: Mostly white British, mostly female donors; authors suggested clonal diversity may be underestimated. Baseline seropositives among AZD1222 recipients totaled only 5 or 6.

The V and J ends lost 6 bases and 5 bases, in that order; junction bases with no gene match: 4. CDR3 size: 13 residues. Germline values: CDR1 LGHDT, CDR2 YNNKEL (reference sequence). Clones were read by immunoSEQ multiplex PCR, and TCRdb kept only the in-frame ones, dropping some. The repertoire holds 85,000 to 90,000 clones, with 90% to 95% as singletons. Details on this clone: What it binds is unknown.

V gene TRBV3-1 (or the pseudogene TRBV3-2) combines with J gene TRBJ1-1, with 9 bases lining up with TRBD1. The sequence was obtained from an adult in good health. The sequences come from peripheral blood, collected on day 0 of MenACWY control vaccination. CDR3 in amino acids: CASSRTGDTEAFF. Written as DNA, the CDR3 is TGTGCCAGCAGTCGGACAGGGGATACTGAAGCTTTCTTT.